These T cell receptor beta chains were read from a single sample in a study of T cells in Graves' hyperthyroidism and ophthalmopathy. TCRdb reprocessed the multiplex PCR reads with MiXCR, giving one entry per CDR3 protein. The sample holds 500,000 to 550,000 distinct CDR3 sequences; less than 20% are singletons and the top ten take roughly 47%. Sample: blood. The receptors stem from a man aged 35 to 55 with Graves' ophthalmopathy. Each CDR3 is given without its conserved first and last residue. Fields, in order: J gene, V gene, CDR3 protein.

TRBJ2-7 TRBV3-1 ASSQGTDSQY
TRBJ2-3 TRBV7-3 ASSWERGVTDTQY
TRBJ2-2 TRBV20-1 SASSASETGELF
TRBJ2-1 TRBV6-2/TRBV6-3 ASSSGGGRDEQF
TRBJ1-1 TRBV6-1 ASNSVGEAF
TRBJ2-3 TRBV29-1 SVDGDRGGSTDTQY
TRBJ2-1 TRBV5-1 ASSFYSRTGTYNEQF
TRBJ2-3 TRBV29-1 SVVSWEQADTQY
TRBJ2-3 TRBV7-2 ASSLGGVPDTQY
TRBJ2-7 TRBV5-5 ASSFTSGLSYEQY
TRBJ2-3 TRBV5-6 ASSSEVEKRGVTSTDTQY
TRBJ2-1 TRBV7-2 ASSLAGSNNEQF
TRBJ2-1 TRBV5-1 ASTPGRPYNEQF
TRBJ2-3 TRBV9 ASRSEGIGTQY
TRBJ2-5 TRBV5-8 ASSLGLVRETQY
TRBJ1-5 TRBV27 ASSQGTGIHQPQH
TRBJ1-1 TRBV30 AWSVNRSFRGF
TRBJ1-2 TRBV2 ASNTRTGYGYT
TRBJ1-4 TRBV20-1 SASKVGTNEKLF
TRBJ2-5 TRBV18 ASSPPAIQETQY
TRBJ1-2 TRBV7-7 ASSLRALPANYGYT
TRBJ2-3 TRBV30 AWSGGFTDTQY
TRBJ2-3 TRBV19 ASSISSGLADTQY
TRBJ1-4 TRBV6-1 ASSERWGPNEKLF
TRBJ2-1 TRBV6-5 ASSYVGDTF
TRBJ2-1 TRBV27 ASKPGEAYNEQF
TRBJ2-7 TRBV20-1 SASGTPSYEQY
TRBJ2-2 TRBV24-1 ATSDFHGELF
TRBJ2-3 TRBV30 AWGKTSGVSDTQY
TRBJ2-7 TRBV29-1 SVEDGSSYEQY
TRBJ1-5 TRBV28 ASSFGQLNQPQH